This TCR beta chain comes out of a study of long-term antiretroviral therapy in people with HIV. Version v3.0 of the immunoSEQ assay ran at survey level. Some clones are missing from TCRdb's copy, which holds only in-frame ones; the method was immunoSEQ multiplex PCR. This table has under 12,000 clones, roughly four fifths appearing once. CDR3 length: 14 amino acids. Germline V CDR1 and CDR2: ENHRY, SYGVKD. Trimming removed 6 bases from V and 6 bases from J; junction bases left unmatched: 9. The sample here was unsorted PBMCs, taken less than 7.5 years after starting antiretroviral therapy. The sequence was collected from a man in his fifties or sixties with HIV. The J gene is TRBJ1-2, the V gene TRBV10-3; 8 bases map to TRBD1. The CDR3 DNA sequence: TGTGCCATCAGCCAGGGGGCGGAGGCGGATGGCTACACCTTC. Protein sequence: CAISQGAEADGYTF.